Following are 28 T cell receptor beta chains from one sample sequenced in a study of molecular identifiers for immune sequencing clone quantification. TCRdb reprocessed the PCR reads with MiXCR, giving one entry per CDR3 protein. The sample records about 70,000 distinct CDR3 sequences, approximately 18% being singletons. Sequenced sample: naive CD8+ T cells from blood, with Jurkat cell RNA spiked in. The subset was: FACS-sorted CD8+CD4-CCR7+CD45RA+ naive T cells. These receptors were taken from a human donor in good health. Some libraries in this study had Jurkat cell RNA spiked in.

This clonotype has ten or more counts. The V gene is TRBV6-1, the J gene TRBJ2-3, with TRBD1 matching over 8 bases. J lost 5 bases, V lost 2 bases, and 9 bases had no gene match. The CDR3 runs to 16 residues. The germline gives CDR1 MNHNS, CDR2 SASEGT. The chain's CDR3 is CASSESWGQVGDTQYF. In DNA form, the CDR3 reads TGTGCCAGCAGTGAAAGTTGGGGACAGGTGGGAGATACGCAGTATTTT.

This clonotype showed up many times. The CDR3 loop is CASSRGGGTDTQYF. The DNA of the CDR3 is TGCGCCAGCAGCCGGGGGGGGGGGACAGATACGCAGTATTTT. The chain employs TRBV4-1 and TRBJ2-3; 7 bases fit TRBD2. Germline loops: CDR1 MGHRA, CDR2 YSYEKL. The ends lost 4 bases at V and 3 bases at J; junction bases unmatched: 4. The CDR3 totals 14 residues.

This clonotype was observed at least ten times. The rearrangement uses TRBV13 and TRBJ2-6; no definite D call. V was cut by 5 bases and J by 1 base, with 9 bases left in between. Germline V gene sequence: CDR1 PRHDT, CDR2 FYEKMQ (reference sequence). The CDR3 contains 15 residues. The CDR3 DNA reads as TGTGCCAGCAGCACCGACGGGTCTGGGGCCAACGTCCTGACTTTC. Translated: CASSTDGSGANVLTF.

The chain couples TRBV27 to TRBJ2-7, with D perhaps TRBD1 (6 bases). V was pared by 3 bases and J by 3 bases, with 12 bases between. This CDR3 has 14 amino acids. Germline CDR1 is MNHEY and CDR2 is SMNVEV (reference sequence). CDR3 DNA sequence: TGTGCCAGCAGTTTGACAGGAGGCGACTACGAGCAGTACTTC. As protein: CASSLTGGDYEQYF.

This clonotype was seen repeatedly, ten times or more. This chain joins TRBV6-2 or TRBV6-3 and TRBJ2-5; 11 nucleotides align to TRBD2. The junction had 18 bases not matched to a gene; V was cut back by 0 bases and J by 0 bases. The length of the CDR3 is 22 residues. CDR1 is MNHEY and CDR2 is SVGEGT in the germline V gene. CDR3 sequence: CASSYSKVELAGVTAYQETQYF. For the CDR3, the DNA is TGTGCCAGCAGTTACTCGAAGGTCGAACTAGCGGGAGTGACGGCTTACCAAGAGACCCAGTACTTC.

A few counts support this clonotype. The J gene is TRBJ2-2, the V gene TRBV6-5, with D tentatively TRBD2 (5 bases). This CDR3 has 17 residues. Germline-derived CDR1 and CDR2 are MNHEY and SVGAGI. Trimming took off 7 bases at V and 3 bases at J, with 21 bases between the two ends. DNA for the CDR3: TGTGCCAGCACGGCGGTGAGGGAGAATCTGGACACCGGGGAGCTGTTTTTT. This sequence encodes CASTAVRENLDTGELFF.

On this clonotype: A single base separates this from a much larger clone, so it may be a read error. J is TRBJ2-5 and V is TRBV27; TRBD1 is a possible D gene (6 bases). This CDR3 has 17 amino acids. The germline V gene encodes CDR1 MNHEY and CDR2 SMNVEV (reference sequence). In DNA form, the CDR3 reads TGTGCCAGCAAAAGCCTCAAGCCGGCCAGGGGACAAGGGACCCAGTACTTC. Its translation is CASKSLKPARGQGTQYF.

The table lists this clonotype with many counts. The genes are TRBV14 and TRBJ2-1, with D unclear. The CDR3 has 12 amino acids. Trimming pared 1 base from V and 8 bases from J, leaving 6 bases between. The germline CDR1 and CDR2 sequences are SGHDN and FVKESK. CDR3 nucleotide sequence: TGTGCCAGCAGCCAAGTTAGGGATGAGCAGTTCTTC. This gives the protein CASSQVRDEQFF.

This clonotype showed up many times. The chain is built from TRBV6-1 and TRBJ2-1; the D is unclear. The germline V gene encodes CDR1 MNHNS and CDR2 SASEGT. CDR3 size: 16 residues. V lost 5 bases, J lost 3 bases, and 17 bases lay in between. The CDR3 here is CASSLRIRIVYNEQFF. The CDR3 DNA is TGTGCCAGCAGTCTCCGGATACGAATCGTCTACAATGAGCAGTTCTTC.

This clonotype has ten or more counts. The chain has TRBV11-2 and TRBJ1-1, with D perhaps matching TRBD1 (5 bases). CDR3 length: 14 residues. The germline CDR1 and CDR2 sequences are SGHAT and FQNNGV. Between the trimmed V and J ends, which lost 5 bases and 4 bases, there was a span of 14 bases. Here the CDR3 reads CASSPLGAPTEAFF. CDR3 nucleotide sequence: TGTGCCAGCAGCCCGCTTGGGGCCCCCACTGAAGCTTTCTTT.

This clonotype was observed many times. The rearrangement links TRBV27 to TRBJ1-5; D gene unclear. Germline V CDR1 and CDR2: MNHEY, SMNVEV (reference sequence). The length of the CDR3 is 13 residues. V lost 5 bases, J lost 6 bases, and 11 bases lay in between. The CDR3 sequence: CASSPLGTQPQHF. CDR3 DNA sequence: TGTGCCAGCAGTCCCCTGGGTACTCAGCCCCAGCATTTT.

This clonotype was observed at least ten times. V gene TRBV6-1 combines with J gene TRBJ2-2, with 9 nucleotides matching TRBD2. Germline loops: CDR1 MNHNS, CDR2 SASEGT. The CDR3 totals 17 residues. V was pared by 2 bases and J by 6 bases, with 10 bases of the junction left unmatched. The CDR3 sequence: CASSEPVAGVGAGELFF. Written as DNA, the CDR3 is TGTGCCAGCAGTGAACCCGTAGCGGGAGTGGGGGCCGGGGAGCTGTTTTTT.

This clonotype was seen many times. The chain couples TRBV4-1 to TRBJ2-2; 12 bases align to TRBD2. CDR1 MGHRA and CDR2 YSYEKL come from the germline V gene. The V and J ends lost 3 bases and 2 bases, in that order; junction bases with no gene match: 7. CDR3 size: 18 residues. DNA of the CDR3: TGCGCCAGCAGCCAGCGTCTAGCGGGAGGGCGCAACACCGGGGAGCTGTTTTTT. Its translation is CASSQRLAGGRNTGELFF.

Note on this clonotype: A much larger clone differs by one base, so this may be a read error. The chain links TRBV7-9 to TRBJ2-5; tentative D call: TRBD2 (6 bases). The CDR3 totals 14 residues. The V gene's germline CDR1 is SEHNR and CDR2 FQNEAQ (reference sequence). With 8 bases removed from V and 7 bases from J, the gap between germline ends came to 20 bases. The CDR3 loop reads CASAGLRGSVTQYF. The CDR3 bases are TGTGCCAGCGCAGGGCTCCGGGGGAGCGTGACCCAGTACTTC.

Ten or more counts support this clonotype. V is TRBV6-5 and J is TRBJ2-7; D is perhaps TRBD2 (5 bases). V lost 0 bases and J 3 bases, leaving 15 bases between the germline ends. The CDR3 is 16 amino acids. Germline CDR1 and CDR2: MNHEY and SVGAGI. CDR3 sequence (DNA): TGTGCCAGCAGTTACTCTAGGGAGACCGACTTCTACGAGCAGTACTTC. Translated, it gives CASSYSRETDFYEQYF.

This clonotype has at least ten counts. The chain links TRBV7-2 to TRBJ1-6; D is unresolved. CDR1 and CDR2 (germline): SGHTA, FQGNSA. V lost 1 base, J lost 6 bases, and 10 bases lay in between. The CDR3 length is 15 residues. The CDR3 bases are TGTGCCAGCAGCTTAGGAGGTCCGGTTAATTCACCCCTCCACTTT. Translating gives CASSLGGPVNSPLHF.

This clonotype was detected many times. The chain carries TRBV6-1 and TRBJ1-1, with TRBD1 as a possible D gene (5 bases). CDR1 and CDR2 (germline): MNHNS, SASEGT. Trimming removed 4 bases from V and 1 base from J, with 10 bases in between. CDR3 length: 14 residues. The CDR3 DNA follows: TGTGCCAGCAGTGGACCCGGACAGAACACTGAAGCTTTCTTT. Residues: CASSGPGQNTEAFF.

This clonotype was detected ten times or more. The chain combines TRBV25-1 with TRBJ2-7; no clear D. Germline-derived CDR1 and CDR2 are MGHDK and SYGVNS. Trimming removed 8 bases at V and 6 bases at J, with 11 bases between. The CDR3 is 11 residues long. The CDR3 is CASSLVFEQYF. CDR3 in DNA: TGTGCCAGCTCCCTGGTTTTCGAGCAGTACTTC.

The chain is built from TRBV4-2 and TRBJ2-7, with 10 bases that match TRBD2. Germline V CDR1 and CDR2: LGHNA, YNFKEQ. The CDR3 is made up of 15 amino acids. With 0 bases clipped from V and 8 bases from J, the junction kept 7 bases outside the gene matches. The CDR3: CASSQDTAGGPKQYF. CDR3 in DNA: TGTGCCAGCAGCCAAGATACAGCGGGAGGGCCGAAGCAGTACTTC.

With regard to this clonotype: Possible read error: a much larger clone is one base away. V usage is TRBV25-1 and J usage is TRBJ2-5; D is unclear. Germline V CDR1 and CDR2: MGHDK, SYGVNS. The CDR3 is 11 residues long. CDR3 nucleotides: TGTGCCAGCAGTGAACAAGAGACCCAGTGCTTC. This encodes CASSEQETQCF. Combining the CDR3 with reference TRBV25-1 and TRBJ2-5 gives the whole variable domain EADIYQTPRYLVIGTGKKITLECSQTMGHDKMYWYQQDPGMELHLIHYSYGVNSTEKGDLSSESTVSRIRTEHFPLTLESARPSHTSQYLCASSEQETQCFGPGTRLLVL.

In its sample, this clonotype was seen many times. This chain joins TRBV5-5 and TRBJ2-5; no definite D call. The CDR3 runs to 13 residues. The germline V gene has CDR1 SGHKS and CDR2 YYEKEE (reference sequence). Trimming shortened V by 6 bases and J by 9 bases, and 18 bases separated the two germline ends. CDR3 loop: CASTIKEGQPQYF. CDR3 sequence (DNA): TGTGCCAGCACAATAAAGGAAGGCCAACCCCAGTACTTC.

This clonotype was counted at least ten times. The genes are TRBV12-3 or TRBV12-4 and TRBJ2-1, with D tentatively TRBD1 or TRBD2 (5 bases each). The CDR3 extends over 17 amino acids. Trimming cost V 5 bases and J 4 bases, with 21 bases left between them. CDR3 sequence (DNA): TGTGCCAGCAGTGGGGAGCGAGGGGCGGGCGAGTACAATGAGCAGTTCTTC. Its protein is CASSGERGAGEYNEQFF.

About this clonotype itself: Being one base from a much bigger clone, this may be a read error. The CDR3 end shows no conserved phenylalanine or tryptophan, and so a read error is likely. CDR3: CASSPWRNSAPEAFS. CDR3 sequence (DNA): TGTGCCAGCAGCCCGTGGAGGAACAGTGCCCCTGAAGCTTTCTCT. This chain links TRBV5-4 with TRBJ1-1; D unclear. V gave up 4 bases and J gave up 6 bases, with 19 bases separating them. The CDR3 covers 15 residues. Looked up from germline, CDR1 is SGHNT and CDR2 is YYREEE (reference sequence).

Regarding this clonotype: A clone one base away is much larger, so this may be a read error. V and J are TRBV5-6 and TRBJ2-6; D might be TRBD1 (5 bases). The CDR3 length is 16 residues. Germline V gene lookup returns CDR1 SGHDT and CDR2 YYEEEE. CDR3 region: CASSLAAGLGANVLSF. The CDR3 nucleotides are TGTGCCAGCAGCTTGGCAGCAGGGCTTGGGGCCAACGTCCTGTCTTTC. The complete variable domain, with remaining parts taken from reference TRBV5-6 and TRBJ2-6, reads DAGVTQSPTHLIKTRGQQVTLRCSPKSGHDTVSWYQQALGQGPQFIFQYYEEEERQRGNFPDRFSGHQFPNYSSELNVNALLLGDSALYLCASSLAAGLGANVLSFGAGSRLTVL.

The table lists this clonotype with many counts. The V and J genes are TRBV6-5 and TRBJ2-7; D is unresolved. V dropped 2 bases and J dropped 5 bases, with 10 bases sitting between them. The CDR3 has 13 residues. The germline CDR1 and CDR2 sequences are MNHEY and SVGAGI. The CDR3 bases are TGTGCCAGCAGTTACGGCCCTGGAGACGAGCAGTACTTC. Translation: CASSYGPGDEQYF.

Ten or more counts support this clonotype. V usage is TRBV7-9 and J usage is TRBJ1-3; tentative D call: TRBD1 (5 bases). This CDR3 is built from 18 residues. V shed 4 bases and J shed 2 bases, with 21 bases lying between them. The germline CDR1 and CDR2 sequences are SEHNR and FQNEAQ (reference sequence). The CDR3 coding sequence is TGTGCCAGCAGCTCAACCGGGACCCGCGAACTTACTGGAAACACCATATATTTT. Translating it yields CASSSTGTRELTGNTIYF.

This clonotype was seen just once. It may be a read error: a sequence one base away is much more abundant. The gene calls are TRBV5-1 and TRBJ2-6; 7 bases are a match to TRBD1. Germline CDR1 SGHRS, CDR2 YFSETQ. This CDR3 region has 17 residues. The CDR3 loop reads CASSLQGQYSGASVLTF. The CDR3 nucleotides read TGCGCCAGCAGCTTGCAGGGACAGTACTCTGGGGCCAGCGTCCTGACTTTC.

The sample holds many counts of this clonotype. This chain links TRBV4-1 with TRBJ2-7, with 7 bases lining up with TRBD1. After removal of 4 bases from V and 3 bases from J, the junction contained 6 bases not matched to a gene. The CDR3 contains 14 residues. Germline V gives CDR1 MGHRA, CDR2 YSYEKL. The CDR3 DNA is TGCGCCAGCAGCCGAAAGACAGGGCTCTACGAGCAGTACTTC. As protein: CASSRKTGLYEQYF.